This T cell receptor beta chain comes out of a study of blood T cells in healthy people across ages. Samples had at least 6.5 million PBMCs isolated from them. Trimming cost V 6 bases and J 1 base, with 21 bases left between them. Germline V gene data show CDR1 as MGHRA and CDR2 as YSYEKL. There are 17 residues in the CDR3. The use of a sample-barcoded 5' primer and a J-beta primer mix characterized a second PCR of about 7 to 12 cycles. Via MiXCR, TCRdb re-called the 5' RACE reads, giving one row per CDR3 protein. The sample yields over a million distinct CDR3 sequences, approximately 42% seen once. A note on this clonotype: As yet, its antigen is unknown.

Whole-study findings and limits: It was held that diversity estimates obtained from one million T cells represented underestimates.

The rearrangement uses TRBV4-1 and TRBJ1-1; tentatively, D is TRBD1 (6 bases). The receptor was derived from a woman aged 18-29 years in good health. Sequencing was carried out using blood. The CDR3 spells CASSIRGQSIGNTEAFF. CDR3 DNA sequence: TGCGCCAGCAGTATCAGGGGTCAATCCATTGGGAACACTGAAGCTTTCTTT.